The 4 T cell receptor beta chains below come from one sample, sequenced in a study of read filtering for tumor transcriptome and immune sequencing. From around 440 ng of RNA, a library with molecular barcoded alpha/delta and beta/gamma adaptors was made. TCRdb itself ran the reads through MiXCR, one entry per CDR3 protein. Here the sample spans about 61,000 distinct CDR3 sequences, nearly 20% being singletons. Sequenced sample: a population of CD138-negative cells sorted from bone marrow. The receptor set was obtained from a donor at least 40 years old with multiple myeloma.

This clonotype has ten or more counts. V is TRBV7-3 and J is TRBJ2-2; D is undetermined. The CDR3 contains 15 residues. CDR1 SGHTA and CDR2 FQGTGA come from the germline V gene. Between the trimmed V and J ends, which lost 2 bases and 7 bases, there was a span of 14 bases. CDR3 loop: CASSLSAYKGGELFF. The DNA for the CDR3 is TGTGCCAGCAGCTTATCCGCTTACAAGGGCGGGGAGCTGTTTTTT.

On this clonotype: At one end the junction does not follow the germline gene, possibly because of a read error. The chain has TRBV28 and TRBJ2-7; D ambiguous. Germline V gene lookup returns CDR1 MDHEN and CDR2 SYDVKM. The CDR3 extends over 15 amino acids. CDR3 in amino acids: CASSSPGSSSYKQYF. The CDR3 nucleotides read TGCGCCAGCAGTTCCCCAGGCTCCAGCTCCTACAAGCAGTACTTC.

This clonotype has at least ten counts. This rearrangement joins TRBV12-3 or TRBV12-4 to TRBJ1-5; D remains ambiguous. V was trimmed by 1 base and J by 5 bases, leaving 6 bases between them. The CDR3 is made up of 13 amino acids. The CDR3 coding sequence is TGTGCCAGCAGTTTAGGGTCCTATCAGCCCCAGCATTTT. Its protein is CASSLGSYQPQHF.

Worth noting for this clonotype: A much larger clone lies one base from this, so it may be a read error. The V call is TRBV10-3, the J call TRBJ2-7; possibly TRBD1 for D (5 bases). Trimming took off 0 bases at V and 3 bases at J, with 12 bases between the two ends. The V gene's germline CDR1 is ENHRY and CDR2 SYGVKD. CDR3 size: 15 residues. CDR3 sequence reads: CAISESQGRSYEQYF. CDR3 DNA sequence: TGTGCCATCAGTGAGTCCCAGGGAAGGAGCTACGAGCAGTACTTC.